In its sample, the clone carrying this TCR beta chain was seen a few times. What it recognizes is unknown. This specimen belongs to a study of blood T cells in healthy people across ages. Study overall: Capture via template switching afforded approximately one barcoded beta molecule per two T cells. Study conclusions and caveats: Expanded clonotype changes were possibly confounded by unknown donor CMV status. A strong correlation between TCR beta diversity and naive T cell percentage was seen. Roughly linearly, TCR beta diversity per million T cells fell as age increased.

The CDR3 length is 13 residues. V dropped 5 bases and J dropped 0 bases, with 5 bases sitting between them. Combining a sample-barcoded 5' primer with a J-beta primer mix, a second PCR ran for roughly 6 to 12 cycles. TCRdb analysed the 5' RACE reads with MiXCR anew, one entry per CDR3 protein. The data contain approximately 1.5 million distinct CDR3 sequences, under 55% of them singletons. The specimen was blood. J is TRBJ1-5 and V is TRBV12-3 or TRBV12-4; no clear D gene. This receptor was identified in a woman under 30 in good health. CDR3 amino acids: CASSDLSNQPQHF. The CDR3 bases are TGTGCCAGCAGTGACCTTAGCAATCAGCCCCAGCATTTT.